Each of the 9 T cell receptor beta chains below was sequenced from the same sample in a study of CD8 T cells in Susac syndrome. An input of about 0.5 to 1 ug of RNA was subjected to reverse transcription using random hexamers. Each CDR3 protein is one row after TCRdb ran MiXCR on the immunoSEQ multiplex PCR reads. The table includes some 400,000 distinct CDR3 sequences, 85% to 90% detected once. Material for sequencing was CD8+ T cells from PBMCs. Receptor source: a human donor with multiple sclerosis.

The chain carries TRBV5-1 and TRBJ1-2; TRBD1 agrees at 8 bases. J was trimmed by 8 bases and V by 4 bases; bases with no gene match: 10. The CDR3 totals 14 residues. Germline V gene lookup returns CDR1 SGHRS and CDR2 YFSETQ. CDR3 nucleotide sequence: TGCGCCAGCAGCACTCAGACAGGGGCCAGCGGCTACACCTTC. It codes for CASSTQTGASGYTF.

The rearrangement joins TRBV2 to TRBJ2-7, with unresolved D. The ends were cut back, 3 bases at V and 4 bases at J, with 10 bases in the middle. The germline V gene has CDR1 SNHLY and CDR2 FYNNEI. This CDR3 has 13 residues. The CDR3 is CASSDARPYEQYF. The CDR3 nucleotides read TGTGCCAGCAGTGATGCCAGACCTTACGAGCAGTACTTC.

In this sample, this clonotype turned up a few times. The V and J genes are TRBV6-1 and TRBJ1-1; perhaps TRBD1 as D (6 bases). CDR3 length: 12 residues. V lost 6 bases and J lost 8, with 13 bases in between. Germline CDR1 is MNHNS and CDR2 is SASEGT. The CDR3: CASSPDRIEAFF. CDR3 coding DNA: TGTGCCAGCAGCCCAGACAGGATCGAAGCTTTCTTT.

The gene calls are TRBV20-1 and TRBJ2-7; possibly TRBD1 or TRBD2 for D (5 bases each). The ends were cut back, 0 bases at V and 6 bases at J, with 18 bases in the middle. The CDR3 contains 15 residues. The V gene's germline CDR1 is DFQATT and CDR2 SNEGSKA (reference sequence). The CDR3 is CSARDIGTSTSEQYF. The DNA of the CDR3 is TGCAGTGCTAGAGATATAGGGACCTCCACGTCCGAGCAGTACTTC.

The chain links TRBV12-3 or TRBV12-4 to TRBJ2-5, with D perhaps TRBD1 (5 bases). This CDR3 contains 16 residues. V was pared by 2 bases and J by 0 bases, with 13 bases between. The DNA for the CDR3 is TGTGCCAGCAGTTTAACGCCCTTGACAGACCAAGAGACCCAGTACTTC. Its protein product is CASSLTPLTDQETQYF.

The chain is built from TRBV5-1 and TRBJ2-3; TRBD1 matches at 9 bases. The trim removed 4 bases at V and 4 bases at J, leaving 4 bases unmatched. This CDR3 is built from 14 residues. Per germline, CDR1 SGHRS and CDR2 YFSETQ. The CDR3: CASSKGQGSDTQYF. The CDR3 DNA is TGCGCCAGCAGCAAAGGACAGGGGTCAGATACGCAGTATTTT. The whole variable domain, filled in from reference TRBV5-1 and TRBJ2-3, reads KAGVTQTPRYLIKTRGQQVTLSCSPISGHRSVSWYQQTPGQGLQFLFEYFSETQRNKGNFPGRFSGRQFSNSRSEMNVSTLELGDSALYLCASSKGQGSDTQYFGPGTRLTVL.

This chain uses TRBV5-1 with TRBJ2-7, with TRBD1 matching over 11 bases. CDR1 is SGHRS, CDR2 YFSETQ, per germline. Trimming removed 4 bases from V and 7 bases from J; junction bases left unmatched: 10. CDR3 length: 15 residues. DNA of the CDR3: TGCGCCAGCAGCGCGTTAGGACAGGGGGCGTGGGAGCAGTACTTC. Amino acid sequence: CASSALGQGAWEQYF.

This rearrangement joins TRBV5-4 to TRBJ1-1; no reliable D call. V gave up 6 bases and J gave up 4 bases, with 7 bases separating them. The CDR3 is 11 residues long. CDR1 is SGHNT and CDR2 is YYREEE in the germline V gene (reference sequence). The CDR3 reads CASTWGTEAFF. The CDR3 DNA follows: TGTGCCAGCACCTGGGGCACTGAAGCTTTCTTT.

The V and J genes are TRBV7-9 and TRBJ2-3; D is ambiguous. With 5 bases removed from V and 0 bases from J, the gap between germline ends came to 15 bases. The germline CDR1 and CDR2 sequences are SEHNR and FQNEAQ (reference sequence). The CDR3 sequence is 16 residues long. CDR3: CASSPRLYSSTDTQYF. CDR3 in DNA: TGTGCCAGCAGCCCCCGACTTTATTCTAGCACAGATACGCAGTATTTT.